Here is one T cell receptor (beta chain) with its context. What it recognizes is unknown. This sample is part of a study of early stage breast cancer tumors. On the study more broadly: Samples were sequenced at 9 to 10-fold average coverage.

CDR3 length equals 15 residues. V was clipped by 1 base and J by 2 bases; unmatched bases: 2. CDR1 is LGHNA, CDR2 YSLEER, per germline. Sequenced by immunoSEQ multiplex PCR; TCRdb stores in-frame clones only, minus some. Of about 19,000 clones detected, around 82% appear once; the ten largest clones hold 1.8%. General study points: Enriched TCRB sequences shared across patients were mostly commonly generated sequences. Unsorted bulk genomic DNA sequencing lacked pairing and functional marker data. Compared with adjacent normal breast tissue, tumors showed about 2.5-fold greater T cell density and higher clonality.

The source is a person aged 65 to 85 with breast cancer. The chain combines TRBV4-3 with TRBJ2-1, with TRBD2 identical over 7 bases. The specimen was blood. The CDR3 sequence is CASSQGRGTYNEQFF. CDR3 DNA sequence: TGCGCCAGCAGCCAAGGGCGGGGGACCTACAATGAGCAGTTCTTC.